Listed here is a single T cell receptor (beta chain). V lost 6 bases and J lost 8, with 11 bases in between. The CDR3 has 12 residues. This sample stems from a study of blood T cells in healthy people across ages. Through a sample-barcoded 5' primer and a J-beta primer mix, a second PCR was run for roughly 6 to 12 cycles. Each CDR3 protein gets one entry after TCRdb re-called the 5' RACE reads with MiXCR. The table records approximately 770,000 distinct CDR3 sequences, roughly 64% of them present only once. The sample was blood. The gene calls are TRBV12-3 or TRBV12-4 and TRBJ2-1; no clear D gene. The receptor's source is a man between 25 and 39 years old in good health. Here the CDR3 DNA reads TGTGCCAGCAGCCTGTACACGGATGAGCAGTTCTTC. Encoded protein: CASSLYTDEQFF.